This T cell receptor (beta chain) is drawn from a study of a mutant IDH1 vaccine in newly diagnosed glioma. Study-wide context: Vaccines began 4-6 weeks after radiotherapy alone, or with temozolomide cycles.

Time point of the sample: week 23, last vaccination. It was 300 ug of mutant IDH1 20-mer peptide that made up each vaccine dose, given with topical imiquimod. Study-level findings and limits: Pseudoprogression seemingly bore no relation to changes in top peripheral T cell clonotypes.

Note on this clone: As yet, its antigen is unknown.

The CDR3 totals 16 residues. Germline CDR1 reads KGHSH; CDR2 reads LQKENI. Trimming cost V 4 bases and J 4 bases; bases outside gene matches: 10. Here immunoSEQ multiplex PCR was the method, and the copy in TCRdb shows in-frame clones only, minus some. The sample holds 35,000 to 50,000 clones; 84% are singletons and the top ten take 2% to 3%. The TCR was taken from a woman younger than 35 with glioma. Some clones in this sample may be carry-over from other donors' samples. Source: PBMCs, taken from a glioma patient whose treatment included an IDH1 peptide vaccine. V usage is TRBV18 and J usage is TRBJ1-1; the match to TRBD1 covers 9 bases. The CDR3 is CASSQTTGGVRTEAFF. In DNA form, the CDR3 reads TGTGCCAGCTCACAGACGACAGGGGGGGTTCGCACTGAAGCTTTCTTT.